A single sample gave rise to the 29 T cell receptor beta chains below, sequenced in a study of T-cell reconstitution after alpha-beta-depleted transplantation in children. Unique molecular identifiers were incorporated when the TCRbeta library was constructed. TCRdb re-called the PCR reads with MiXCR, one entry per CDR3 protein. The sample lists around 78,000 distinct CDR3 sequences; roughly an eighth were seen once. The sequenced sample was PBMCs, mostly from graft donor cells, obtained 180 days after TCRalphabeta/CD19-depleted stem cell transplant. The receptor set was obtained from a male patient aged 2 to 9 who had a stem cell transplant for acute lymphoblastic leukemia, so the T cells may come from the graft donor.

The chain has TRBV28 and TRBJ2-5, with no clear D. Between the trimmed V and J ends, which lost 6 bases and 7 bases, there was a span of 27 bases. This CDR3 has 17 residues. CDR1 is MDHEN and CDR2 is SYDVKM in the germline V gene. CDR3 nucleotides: TGTGCCAGCAGCCTGGGCCGAGTTCAAACCCTGAAAGCGACCCAGTACTTC. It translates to CASSLGRVQTLKATQYF.

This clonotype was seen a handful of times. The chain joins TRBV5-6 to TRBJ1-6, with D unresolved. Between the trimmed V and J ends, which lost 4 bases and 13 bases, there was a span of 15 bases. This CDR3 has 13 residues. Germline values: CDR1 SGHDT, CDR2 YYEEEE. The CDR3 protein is CASSPGFSRPLHF. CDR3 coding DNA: TGTGCCAGCAGCCCTGGGTTCTCAAGGCCCCTCCACTTT.

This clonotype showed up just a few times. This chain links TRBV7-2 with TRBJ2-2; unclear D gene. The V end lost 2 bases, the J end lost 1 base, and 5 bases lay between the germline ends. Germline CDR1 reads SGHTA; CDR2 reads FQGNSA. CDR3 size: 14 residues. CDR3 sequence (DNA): TGTGCCAGCAGCTTATACGGGAACACCGGGGAGCTGTTTTTT. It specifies CASSLYGNTGELFF.

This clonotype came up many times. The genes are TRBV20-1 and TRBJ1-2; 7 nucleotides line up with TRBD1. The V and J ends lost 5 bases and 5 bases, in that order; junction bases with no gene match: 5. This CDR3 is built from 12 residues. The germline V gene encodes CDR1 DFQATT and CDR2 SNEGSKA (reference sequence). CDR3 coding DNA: TGCAGTGCTCGACAGGGCTGGTATGGCTACACCTTC. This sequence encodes CSARQGWYGYTF.

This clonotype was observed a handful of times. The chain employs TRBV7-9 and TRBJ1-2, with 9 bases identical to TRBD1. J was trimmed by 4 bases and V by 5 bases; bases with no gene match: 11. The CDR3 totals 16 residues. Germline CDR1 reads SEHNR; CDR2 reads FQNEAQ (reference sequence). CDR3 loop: CASSPLPTGGTYGYTF. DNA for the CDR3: TGTGCCAGCAGCCCCCTCCCGACAGGGGGGACCTATGGCTACACCTTC.

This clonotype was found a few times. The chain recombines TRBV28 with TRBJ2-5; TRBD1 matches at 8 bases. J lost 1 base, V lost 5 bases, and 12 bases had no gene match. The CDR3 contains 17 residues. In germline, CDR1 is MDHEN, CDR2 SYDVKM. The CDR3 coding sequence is TGTGCCAGCAGTAGCCTACCCAGGGGGCGAAGCCAAGAGACCCAGTACTTC. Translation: CASSSLPRGRSQETQYF.

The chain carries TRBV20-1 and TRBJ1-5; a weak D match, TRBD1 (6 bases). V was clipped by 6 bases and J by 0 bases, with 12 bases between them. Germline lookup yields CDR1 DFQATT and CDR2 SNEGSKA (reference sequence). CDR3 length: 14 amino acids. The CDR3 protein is CSAETGYSNQPQHF. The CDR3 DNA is TGCAGTGCCGAGACAGGTTATAGCAATCAGCCCCAGCATTTT.

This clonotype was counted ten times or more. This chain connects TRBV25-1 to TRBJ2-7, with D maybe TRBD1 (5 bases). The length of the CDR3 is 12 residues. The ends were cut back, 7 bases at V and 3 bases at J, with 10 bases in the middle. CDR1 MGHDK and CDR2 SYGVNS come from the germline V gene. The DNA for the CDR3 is TGTGCCAGCAATGGGGCGGACTACGAGCAGTACTTC. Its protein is CASNGADYEQYF.

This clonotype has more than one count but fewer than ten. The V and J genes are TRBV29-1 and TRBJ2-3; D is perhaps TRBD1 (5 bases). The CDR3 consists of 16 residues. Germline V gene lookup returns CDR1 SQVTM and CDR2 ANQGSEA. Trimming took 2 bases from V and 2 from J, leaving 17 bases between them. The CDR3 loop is CSVESDRGWATDTQYF. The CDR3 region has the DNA TGCAGCGTTGAAAGCGATAGGGGTTGGGCCACAGATACGCAGTATTTT.

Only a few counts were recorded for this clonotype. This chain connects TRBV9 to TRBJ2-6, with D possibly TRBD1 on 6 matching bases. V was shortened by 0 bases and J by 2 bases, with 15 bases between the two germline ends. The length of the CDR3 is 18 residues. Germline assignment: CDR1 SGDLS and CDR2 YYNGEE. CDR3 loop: CASSVALGADPGANVLTF. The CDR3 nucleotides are TGTGCCAGCAGCGTAGCACTGGGGGCAGACCCTGGGGCCAACGTCCTGACTTTC.

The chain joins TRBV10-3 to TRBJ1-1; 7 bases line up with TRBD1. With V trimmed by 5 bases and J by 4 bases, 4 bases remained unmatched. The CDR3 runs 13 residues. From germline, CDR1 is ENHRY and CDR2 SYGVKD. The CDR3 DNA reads TGTGCCATCAGTACTTACAGGGGCACTGAAGCTTTCTTT. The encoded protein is CAISTYRGTEAFF.

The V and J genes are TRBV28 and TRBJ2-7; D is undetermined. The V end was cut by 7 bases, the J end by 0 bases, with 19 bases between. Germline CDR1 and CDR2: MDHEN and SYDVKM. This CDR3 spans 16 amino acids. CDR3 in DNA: TGTGCCAGCATCTCGACCCCCGCTAGTTTCTCCTACGAGCAGTACTTC. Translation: CASISTPASFSYEQYF. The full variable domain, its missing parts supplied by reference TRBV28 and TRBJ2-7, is DVKVTQSSRYLVKRTGEKVFLECVQDMDHENMFWYRQDPGLGLRLIYFSYDVKMKEKGDIPEGYSVSREKKERFSLILESASTNQTSMYLCASISTPASFSYEQYFGPGTRLTVT.

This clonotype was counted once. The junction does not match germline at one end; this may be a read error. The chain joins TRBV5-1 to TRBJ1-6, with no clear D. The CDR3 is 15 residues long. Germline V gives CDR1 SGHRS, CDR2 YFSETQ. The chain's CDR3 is CASSLGTAYNSPLQF. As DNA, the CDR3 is TGCGCCAGCAGCTTAGGTACAGCTTATAATTCACCCCTCCAGTTT.

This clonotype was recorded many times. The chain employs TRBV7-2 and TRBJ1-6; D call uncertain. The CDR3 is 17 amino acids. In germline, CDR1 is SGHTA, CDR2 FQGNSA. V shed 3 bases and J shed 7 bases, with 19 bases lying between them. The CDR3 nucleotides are TGTGCCAGCAGCTTCCCCCTGGCCCTGCGCTCCAATTCACCCCTCCACTTT. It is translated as CASSFPLALRSNSPLHF.

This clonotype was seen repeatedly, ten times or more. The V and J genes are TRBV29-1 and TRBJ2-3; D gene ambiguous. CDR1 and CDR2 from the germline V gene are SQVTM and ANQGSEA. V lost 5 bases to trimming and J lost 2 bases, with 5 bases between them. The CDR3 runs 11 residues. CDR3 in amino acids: CSVQDTDTQYF. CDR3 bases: TGCAGCGTTCAGGACACAGATACGCAGTATTTT.

The CDR3 is CASSLNQKPYEQYF. The CDR3 coding sequence is TGTGCCAGCAGCTTAAACCAGAAACCCTACGAGCAGTACTTC. The V gene is TRBV7-9, the J gene TRBJ2-7, with D uncertain. The V and J ends lost 2 bases and 2 bases respectively, with 10 bases between them. Germline CDR1 SEHNR, CDR2 FQNEAQ (reference sequence). This CDR3 has 14 amino acids.

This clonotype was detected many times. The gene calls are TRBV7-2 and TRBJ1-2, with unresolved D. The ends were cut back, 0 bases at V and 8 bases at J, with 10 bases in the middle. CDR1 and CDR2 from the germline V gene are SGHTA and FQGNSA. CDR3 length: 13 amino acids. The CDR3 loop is CASSLAAGLGYTF. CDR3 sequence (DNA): TGTGCCAGCAGCTTAGCTGCAGGTCTGGGCTACACCTTC.

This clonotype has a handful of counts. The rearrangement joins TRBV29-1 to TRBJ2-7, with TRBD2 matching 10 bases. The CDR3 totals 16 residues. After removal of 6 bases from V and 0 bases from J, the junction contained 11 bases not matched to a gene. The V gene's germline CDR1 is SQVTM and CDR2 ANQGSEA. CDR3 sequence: CSVDRLAGGFSYEQYF. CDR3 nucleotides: TGCAGCGTAGACCGATTAGCGGGAGGATTCTCCTACGAGCAGTACTTC.

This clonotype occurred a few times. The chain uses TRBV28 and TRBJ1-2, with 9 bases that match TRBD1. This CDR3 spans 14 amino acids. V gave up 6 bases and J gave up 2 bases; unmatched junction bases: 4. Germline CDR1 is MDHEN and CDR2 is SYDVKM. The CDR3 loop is CASSTGTGNYGYTF. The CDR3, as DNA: TGTGCCAGCAGCACCGGGACAGGGAACTATGGCTACACCTTC.

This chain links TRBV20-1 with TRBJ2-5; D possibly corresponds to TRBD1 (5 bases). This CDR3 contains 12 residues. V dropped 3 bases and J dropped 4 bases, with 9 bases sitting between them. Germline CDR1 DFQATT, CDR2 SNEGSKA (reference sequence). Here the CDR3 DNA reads TGCAGTGCTAGGGCAGGGCGAGAGACCCAGTACTTC. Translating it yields CSARAGRETQYF.

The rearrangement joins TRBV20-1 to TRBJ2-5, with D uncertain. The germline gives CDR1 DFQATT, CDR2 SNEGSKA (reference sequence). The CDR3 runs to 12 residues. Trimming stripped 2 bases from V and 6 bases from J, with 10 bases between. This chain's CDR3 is CSARRQRKTQYF. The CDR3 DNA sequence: TGCAGTGCTAGACGGCAGAGAAAGACCCAGTACTTC.

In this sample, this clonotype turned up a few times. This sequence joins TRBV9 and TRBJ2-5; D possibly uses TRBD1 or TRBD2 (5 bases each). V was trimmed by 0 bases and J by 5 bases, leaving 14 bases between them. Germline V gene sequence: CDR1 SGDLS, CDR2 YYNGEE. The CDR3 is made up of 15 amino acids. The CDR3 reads CASSVEGIRRETQYF. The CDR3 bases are TGTGCCAGCAGCGTAGAGGGGATTAGGAGGGAGACCCAGTACTTC.

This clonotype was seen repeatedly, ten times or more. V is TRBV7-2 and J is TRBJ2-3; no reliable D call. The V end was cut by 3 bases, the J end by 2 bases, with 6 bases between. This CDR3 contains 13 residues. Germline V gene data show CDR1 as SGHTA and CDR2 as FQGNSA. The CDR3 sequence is CASSLRNTDTQYF. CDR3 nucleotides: TGTGCCAGCAGCTTGCGGAACACAGATACGCAGTATTTT.

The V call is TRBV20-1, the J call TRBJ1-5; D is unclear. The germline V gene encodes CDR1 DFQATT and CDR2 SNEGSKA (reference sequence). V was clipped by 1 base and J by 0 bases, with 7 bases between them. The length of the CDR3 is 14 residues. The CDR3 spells CSARGATSNQPQHF. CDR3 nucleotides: TGCAGTGCTAGAGGGGCTACTAGCAATCAGCCCCAGCATTTT.

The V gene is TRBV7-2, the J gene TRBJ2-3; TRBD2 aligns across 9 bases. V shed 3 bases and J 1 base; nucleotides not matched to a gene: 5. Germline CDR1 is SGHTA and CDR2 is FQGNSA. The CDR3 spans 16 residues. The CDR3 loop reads CASSLGRGGGTDTQYF. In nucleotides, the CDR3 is TGTGCCAGCAGCTTGGGGCGGGGGGGCGGCACAGATACGCAGTATTTT.

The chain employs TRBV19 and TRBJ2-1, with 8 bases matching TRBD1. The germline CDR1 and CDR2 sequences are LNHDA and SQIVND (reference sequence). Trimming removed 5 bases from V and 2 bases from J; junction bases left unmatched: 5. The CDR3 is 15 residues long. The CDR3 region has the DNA TGTGCCAGTAGTCCAGACAGGGGACCCTACAATGAGCAGTTCTTC. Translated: CASSPDRGPYNEQFF. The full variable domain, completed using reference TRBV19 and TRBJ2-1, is DGGITQSPKYLFRKEGQNVTLSCEQNLNHDAMYWYRQDPGQGLRLIYYSQIVNDFQKGDIAEGYSVSREKKESFPLTVTSAQKNPTAFYLCASSPDRGPYNEQFFGPGTRLTVL.

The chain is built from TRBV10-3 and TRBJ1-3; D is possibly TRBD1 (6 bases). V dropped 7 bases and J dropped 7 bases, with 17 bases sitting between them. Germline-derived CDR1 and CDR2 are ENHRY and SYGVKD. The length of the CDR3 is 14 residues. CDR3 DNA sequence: TGTGCCATCATGCCGGGACATAAAGGGAACACCATATATTTT. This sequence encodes CAIMPGHKGNTIYF.

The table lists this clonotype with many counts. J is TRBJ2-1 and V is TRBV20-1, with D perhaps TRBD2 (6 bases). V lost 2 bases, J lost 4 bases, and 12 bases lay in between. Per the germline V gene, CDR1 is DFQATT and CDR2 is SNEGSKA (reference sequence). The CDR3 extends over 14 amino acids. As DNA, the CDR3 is TGCAGTGCTAGACCCCCGGGACTTTACAATGAGCAGTTCTTC. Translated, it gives CSARPPGLYNEQFF.

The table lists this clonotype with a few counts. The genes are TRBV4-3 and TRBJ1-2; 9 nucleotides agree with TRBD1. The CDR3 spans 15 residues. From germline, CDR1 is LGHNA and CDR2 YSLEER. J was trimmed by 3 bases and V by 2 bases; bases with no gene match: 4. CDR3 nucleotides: TGCGCCAGCAGCCAACGAACAGGGGGCTACTATGGCTACACCTTC. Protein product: CASSQRTGGYYGYTF.